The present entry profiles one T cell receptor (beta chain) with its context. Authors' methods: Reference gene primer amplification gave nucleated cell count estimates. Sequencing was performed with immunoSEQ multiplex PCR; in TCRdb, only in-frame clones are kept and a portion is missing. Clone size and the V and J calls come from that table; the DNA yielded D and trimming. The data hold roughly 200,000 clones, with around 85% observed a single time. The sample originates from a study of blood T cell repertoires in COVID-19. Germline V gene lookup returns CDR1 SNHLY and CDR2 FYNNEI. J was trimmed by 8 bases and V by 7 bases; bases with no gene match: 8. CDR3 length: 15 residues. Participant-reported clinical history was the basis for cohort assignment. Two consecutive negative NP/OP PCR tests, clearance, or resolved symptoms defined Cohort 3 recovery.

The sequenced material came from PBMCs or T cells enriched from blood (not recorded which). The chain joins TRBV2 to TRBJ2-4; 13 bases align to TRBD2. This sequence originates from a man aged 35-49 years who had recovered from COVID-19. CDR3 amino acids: CASKGTSGTSDIQYF. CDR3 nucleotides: TGTGCCAGCAAGGGGACTAGCGGGACGTCGGACATTCAGTACTTC. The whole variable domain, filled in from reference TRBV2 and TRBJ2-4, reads EPEVTQTPSHQVTQMGQEVILRCVPISNHLYFYWYRQILGQKVEFLVSFYNNEISEKSEIFDDQFSVERPDGSNFTLKIRSTKLEDSAMYFCASKGTSGTSDIQYFGAGTRLSVL.